Listed below are T cell receptor beta chains from one sample, sequenced in a study of blood T cell repertoires in COVID-19. Method: immunoSEQ multiplex PCR; TCRdb's copy keeps in-frame clones and lacks some. The table has over 65,000 clones, roughly 90% seen once; the top ten hold 1% to 1.5%. Sequenced input: peripheral blood. The receptors stem from a woman aged 55-69 years with acute or convalescent COVID-19. CDR3s include the opening cysteine and the closing phenylalanine or tryptophan. D genes are given only for firm matches. The size entry is marked missing in some rows and otherwise reads once, few, many or a size class.

TRBV28	NA	TRBJ1-4	NA	TGTGCCAGCAGCCCACAGGGTCTCTATGAAAAACTGTTTTTT	CASSPQGLYEKLFF
TRBV30	NA	TRBJ2-2	NA	TGTGCCTGGAGTAGCCTACTAGACGCCGGGGAGCTGTTTTTT	CAWSSLLDAGELFF
TRBV6-1	NA	TRBJ1-2	NA	TGTGCCAGCAGTGAAGCGTTATACAGTAACTATGGCTACACCTTC	CASSEALYSNYGYTF
TRBV3-1/TRBV3-2	NA	TRBJ2-1	TRBD2	TGTGCCAGCAGCCAAGATTGGGGACTACGCAATGAGCAGTTCTTC	CASSQDWGLRNEQFF
TRBV4-3	once	TRBJ1-1	NA	TGCGCCAGCAGCCAAGATCTGGCAGGGCTGAACACTGAAGCTTTCTTT	CASSQDLAGLNTEAFF
TRBV7-8	few	TRBJ2-5	TRBD2	TGTGCCAGCAGCTCCCGGAGGTTACTAGCGTTACAAGAGACCCAGTACTTC	CASSSRRLLALQETQYF
TRBV28	NA	TRBJ1-1	NA	TGTGCCAGCAGTCTGAGGAACACTGAAGCTTTCTTT	CASSLRNTEAFF
TRBV4-2	NA	TRBJ2-1	NA	TGTGCCAGCAGCCAGTCCGGCTCAGGGGAAGACTATGAGCAGTTCTTC	CASSQSGSGEDYEQFF
TRBV18	once	TRBJ2-5	NA	TGTGCCAGCTCAACGGGACAAAGAGAGACCCAGTACTTC	CASSTGQRETQYF
TRBV21-1	NA	TRBJ1-5	NA	TGTGCCAGCAGCAGGGGCGACTGGGGTGGATGCAATCAGCCCCAGCATTTT	CASSRGDWGGCNQPQHF
TRBV25-1	NA	TRBJ2-5	TRBD1	TGTGCCAGCAGTGAATTTAACTGGGACAGGGGCAGGGAGACCCAGTACTTC	CASSEFNWDRGRETQYF
TRBV19	NA	TRBJ1-2	NA	TGTGCCAGTAGCCCAGGGAAAGGGTATGGCTACACCTTC	CASSPGKGYGYTF
TRBV29-1	NA	TRBJ1-1	TRBD1	TGCAGCGTTGAGAGCAGGGGGAGAGCTTTCTTT	CSVESRGRAFF
TRBV9	NA	TRBJ2-1	TRBD1	TGTGCCAGCAGCGTAGGTTATTCGGGACAGAGGCTCTACAATGAGCAGTTCTTC	CASSVGYSGQRLYNEQFF
TRBV18	few	TRBJ1-3	NA	TGTGCCAGCTCACCAGACAGCCCCTACTCTGGAAACACCATATATTTT	CASSPDSPYSGNTIYF
TRBV3-1/TRBV3-2	NA	TRBJ2-1	TRBD1	TGTGCCAGCAGCATGCAAGGGGGCAAGTACAATGAGCAGTTCTTC	CASSMQGGKYNEQFF
TRBV19	NA	TRBJ1-6	NA	TGTGCCAGTAGTACCTCCGGACACCTTTCACCCCTCCACTTT	CASSTSGHLSPLHF
TRBV6-6	NA	TRBJ1-2	NA	TGTGCCATCAAGGGGGACACAGCTAACTATGGCTACACCTTC	CAIKGDTANYGYTF
TRBV5-1	NA	TRBJ1-1	TRBD1	TGCGCCAGCAGCCGGGGACAGATGAACACTGAAGCTTTCTTT	CASSRGQMNTEAFF
TRBV7-2	NA	TRBJ1-1	TRBD1	TGTGCCAGCAGCTTAGTAGGGGGCCCGAACACTGAAGCTTTCTTT	CASSLVGGPNTEAFF
TRBV4-3	once	TRBJ2-1	TRBD2	TGCGCCAGCAGCCGGACTAGCTTGTACAATGAGCAGTTCTTC	CASSRTSLYNEQFF
TRBV18	NA	TRBJ1-6	TRBD1	TGTGCCAGCTCACCACGGGACAGGGGACTAAGCTCCTATAATTCACCCCTCCACTTT	CASSPRDRGLSSYNSPLHF
TRBV29-1	NA	TRBJ1-4	TRBD1	TGCAGCGCAGGGACAGGGCGGAACGAAAAACTGTTTTTT	CSAGTGRNEKLFF
TRBV6-1	few	TRBJ1-6	TRBD1	TGTGCCAGCAGTGGACAGGGTGTACGCACTCGCGCGGTTACGACACCCCTCCACTTT	CASSGQGVRTRAVTTPLHF
TRBV2	NA	TRBJ2-1	TRBD1	TGTGCCAGCAGGGCCGATCAGGGGGCCACCTACAATGAGCAGTTCTTC	CASRADQGATYNEQFF
TRBV3-1/TRBV3-2	NA	TRBJ1-4	NA	TGTGCCAGCAGCCAAGCAGCAACTAATGAAAAACTGTTTTTT	CASSQAATNEKLFF
TRBV7-8	NA	TRBJ1-1	TRBD1	TGTGCCAGCAGCCCGGACCGACAGGGGGTTATCCAAAACACTGAAGCTTTCTTT	CASSPDRQGVIQNTEAFF
TRBV29-1	NA	TRBJ2-6	NA	TGCAGCGTCGCTGCTACAGTCCCTGGGGCCAACGTCCTGACTTTC	CSVAATVPGANVLTF
TRBV6-5	NA	TRBJ2-1	TRBD2	TGTGCCAGCAGTAGACTAGCGGGCAATGAGCAGTTCTTC	CASSRLAGNEQFF
TRBV28	NA	TRBJ2-2	TRBD2	TGTGCCAGCAGTCTCCAGCTTCCCGGGACTAGCGGCGCCGGGGAGCTGTTTTTT	CASSLQLPGTSGAGELFF
TRBV12-3/TRBV12-4	few	TRBJ1-1	TRBD1	TGTGCCAGCACCGTAACAGGGGGAGTGGCTTTCTTT	CASTVTGGVAFF
TRBV6-4	NA	TRBJ1-5	NA	TGTGCCAGCAGTGAGGGCCGGAATCAGCCCCAGCATTTT	CASSEGRNQPQHF
TRBV15	NA	TRBJ1-6	NA	TGTGCCACCAGCAGAGAACAAAATTCACCCCTCCACTTT	CATSREQNSPLHF
TRBV6-5	NA	TRBJ1-6	NA	TGTGCCAGCAGGCCTACAGGGTTTAATTCACCCCTCCACTTT	CASRPTGFNSPLHF
TRBV11-2	NA	TRBJ1-6	NA	TGTGCCAGCAGCTTAGCTGGCCCTAATTCACCCCTCCACTTT	CASSLAGPNSPLHF
TRBV18	NA	TRBJ1-5	TRBD1	TGTGCCAGCTCACCCTTACCACAGGGGAAGGGTCAGCCCCAGCATTTT	CASSPLPQGKGQPQHF
TRBV14	NA	TRBJ2-3	NA	TGTGCCAGCAGCCAAGTTCCAGGCAAAGATACGCAGTATTTT	CASSQVPGKDTQYF
TRBV28	NA	TRBJ1-2	NA	TGTGCCAGCAGACCGAGTCCCCCAAACTATGGCTACACCTTC	CASRPSPPNYGYTF
TRBV3-1/TRBV3-2	NA	TRBJ2-1	TRBD1	TGTGCCAGCAGCCCGCGGCGAACAGGGGAATACAATGAGCAGTTCTTC	CASSPRRTGEYNEQFF
TRBV5-4	NA	TRBJ2-1	TRBD2	TGTGCCAGCAGCCTCCCGGGACTACTCTCCTACAATGAGCAGTTCTTC	CASSLPGLLSYNEQFF
TRBV7-9	NA	TRBJ1-2	TRBD1	TGTGCCAGCAGCCCTACAGGGGGCGCCGGGGGCTACACCTTC	CASSPTGGAGGYTF
TRBV9	NA	TRBJ1-2	TRBD1	TGTGCCAGCAGCGTAGGACCGGGACAGGGGGCTTTAAACTATGGCTACACCTTC	CASSVGPGQGALNYGYTF
TRBV18	NA	TRBJ2-2	NA	TGTGCCAGCTCACCCCGGCGCGCGACTACGTATGAGGAGCTGTTTTTT	CASSPRRATTYEELFF
TRBV4-1	NA	TRBJ1-4	TRBD1	TGCGCCAGCAGCCAAGTTGGGACAGCTAATGAAAAACTGTTTTTT	CASSQVGTANEKLFF
TRBV2	NA	TRBJ2-5	TRBD1	TGTGCCAGCGACAGGGAAGAGACCCAGTACTTC	CASDREETQYF
TRBV4-1	NA	TRBJ1-1	NA	TGCGCCAGCAGCCAAGTTTCTTCGTCGAACACTGAAGCTTTCTTT	CASSQVSSSNTEAFF
TRBV14	once	TRBJ2-1	TRBD2	TGTGCCAGCAGCCAAAGGACTAGCGGTTCAGGGGTCAATGAGCAGTTCTTC	CASSQRTSGSGVNEQFF
TRBV19	NA	TRBJ1-2	NA	TGTGCCATCGGTCCGGTCCCCCCAGGGGACTATGGCTACACCTTC	CAIGPVPPGDYGYTF
TRBV4-3	NA	TRBJ2-1	TRBD1	TGCGCCAGCAGCCGCGGGGGCCGGGACAGGGTTGGCAATGAGCAGTTCTTC	CASSRGGRDRVGNEQFF
TRBV10-2	once	TRBJ1-2	TRBD1	TGCGCCAGCACCGACCTCCGACAGGGCGAGGACTATGGCTACACCTTC	CASTDLRQGEDYGYTF
TRBV19	few	TRBJ1-6	NA	TGTGCCAGTAGTCTCATGACAGGTGCTAATTCACCCCTCCACTTT	CASSLMTGANSPLHF
TRBV7-2	NA	TRBJ1-5	NA	TGTGCCAGCAGCTTGGACGGGTCTAGAGGGAGGCCCCAGCATTTT	CASSLDGSRGRPQHF
TRBV10-1	NA	TRBJ1-1	TRBD1	TGCGCCAGCAGGGATGGTTCAGGGGGTGAAGCTTTCTTT	CASRDGSGGEAFF
TRBV7-9	NA	TRBJ2-2	TRBD2	TGTGCCAGCAGCGCCCCATTACTAGCGGGAGAGGTCACCGGGGAGCTGTTTTTT	CASSAPLLAGEVTGELFF